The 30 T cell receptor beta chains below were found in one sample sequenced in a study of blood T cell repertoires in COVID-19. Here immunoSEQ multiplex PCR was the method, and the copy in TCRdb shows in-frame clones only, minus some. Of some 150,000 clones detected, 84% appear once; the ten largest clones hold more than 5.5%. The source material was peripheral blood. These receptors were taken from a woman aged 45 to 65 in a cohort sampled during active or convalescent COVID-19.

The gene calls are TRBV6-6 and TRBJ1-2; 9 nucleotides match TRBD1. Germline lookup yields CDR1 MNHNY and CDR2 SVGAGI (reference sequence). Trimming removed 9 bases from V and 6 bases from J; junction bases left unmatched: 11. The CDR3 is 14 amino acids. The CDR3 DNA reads TGTGCCAGTGACACAGGGGGCAGAGGAAATGGCTACACCTTC. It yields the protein CASDTGGRGNGYTF.

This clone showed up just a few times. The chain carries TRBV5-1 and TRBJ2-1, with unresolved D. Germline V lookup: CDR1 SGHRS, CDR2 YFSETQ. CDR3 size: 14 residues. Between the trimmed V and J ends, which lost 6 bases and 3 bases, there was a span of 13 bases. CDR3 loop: CASKSGESYNEQFF. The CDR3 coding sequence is TGCGCCAGCAAATCAGGCGAGAGCTACAATGAGCAGTTCTTC.

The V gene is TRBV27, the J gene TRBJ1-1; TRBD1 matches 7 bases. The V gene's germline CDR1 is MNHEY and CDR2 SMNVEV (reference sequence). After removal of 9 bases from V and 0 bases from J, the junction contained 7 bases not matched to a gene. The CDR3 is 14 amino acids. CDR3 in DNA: TGTGCCAGTTCGGGAGGGGGCATGAACACTGAAGCTTTCTTT. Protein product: CASSGGGMNTEAFF.

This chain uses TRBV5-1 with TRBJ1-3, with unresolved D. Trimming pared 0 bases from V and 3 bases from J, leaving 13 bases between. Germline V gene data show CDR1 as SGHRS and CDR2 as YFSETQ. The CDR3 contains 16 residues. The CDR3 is CASSLVGGLVGNTIYF. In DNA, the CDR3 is TGCGCCAGCAGCTTGGTCGGCGGTTTAGTTGGAAACACCATATATTTT.

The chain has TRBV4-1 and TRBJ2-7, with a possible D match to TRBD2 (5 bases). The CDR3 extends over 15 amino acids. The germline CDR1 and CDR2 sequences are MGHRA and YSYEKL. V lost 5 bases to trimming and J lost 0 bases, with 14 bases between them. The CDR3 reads CASSKSDWDSYEQYF. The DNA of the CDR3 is TGCGCCAGCAGCAAGTCGGACTGGGACTCCTACGAGCAGTACTTC.

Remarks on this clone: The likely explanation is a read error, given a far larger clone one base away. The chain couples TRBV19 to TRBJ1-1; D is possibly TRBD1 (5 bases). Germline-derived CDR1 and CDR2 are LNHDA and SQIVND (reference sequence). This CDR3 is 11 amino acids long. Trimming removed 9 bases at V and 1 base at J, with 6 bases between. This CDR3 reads CASGGNTEAFF. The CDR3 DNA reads TGTGCCAGCGGGGGGAACACTGAAGCTTTCTTT.

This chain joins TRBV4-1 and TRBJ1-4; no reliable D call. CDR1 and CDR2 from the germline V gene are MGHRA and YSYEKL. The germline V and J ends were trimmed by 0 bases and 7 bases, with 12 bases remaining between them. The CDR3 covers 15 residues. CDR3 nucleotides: TGCGCCAGCAGCCAAGAGGGCGGGGTTGGTGAAAAACTGTTTTTT. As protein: CASSQEGGVGEKLFF.

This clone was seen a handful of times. The CDR3 sequence: CASSPQGQGASNEKLFF. As DNA, the CDR3 is TGTGCCAGCAGCCCACAAGGACAGGGGGCATCTAATGAAAAACTGTTTTTT. The V gene is TRBV7-9, the J gene TRBJ1-4, with 11 nucleotides matching TRBD1. Germline lookup yields CDR1 SEHNR and CDR2 FQNEAQ (reference sequence). Unmatched junction bases numbered 8, after V lost 5 bases and J lost 3 bases. CDR3 size: 17 residues.

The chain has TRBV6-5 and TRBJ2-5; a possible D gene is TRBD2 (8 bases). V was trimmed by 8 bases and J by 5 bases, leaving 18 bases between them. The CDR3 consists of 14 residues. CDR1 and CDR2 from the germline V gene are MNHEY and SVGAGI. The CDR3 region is CASGGGAGGETQYF. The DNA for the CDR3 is TGTGCCAGCGGAGGGGGCGCGGGGGGTGAGACCCAGTACTTC.

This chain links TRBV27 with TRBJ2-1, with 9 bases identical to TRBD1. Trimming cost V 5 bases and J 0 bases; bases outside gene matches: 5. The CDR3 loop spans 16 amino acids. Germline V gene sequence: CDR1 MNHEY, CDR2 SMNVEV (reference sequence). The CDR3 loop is CASSRTGGPSYNEQFF. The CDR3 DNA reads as TGTGCCAGCAGTCGAACAGGGGGCCCCTCCTACAATGAGCAGTTCTTC.

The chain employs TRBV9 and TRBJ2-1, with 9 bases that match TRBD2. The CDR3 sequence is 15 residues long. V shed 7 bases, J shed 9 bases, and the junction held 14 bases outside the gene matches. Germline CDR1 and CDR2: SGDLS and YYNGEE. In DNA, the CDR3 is TGTGCCAGCTCCCCGCTAGCGGGGAGTTTCGGTGAGCAGTTCTTC. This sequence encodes CASSPLAGSFGEQFF.

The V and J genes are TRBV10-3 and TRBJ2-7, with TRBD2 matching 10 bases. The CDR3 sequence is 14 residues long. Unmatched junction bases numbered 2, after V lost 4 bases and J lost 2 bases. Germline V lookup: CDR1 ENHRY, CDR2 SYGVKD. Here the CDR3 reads CAISGSGGTYEQYF. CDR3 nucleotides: TGTGCCATCAGTGGTAGCGGGGGGACCTACGAGCAGTACTTC.

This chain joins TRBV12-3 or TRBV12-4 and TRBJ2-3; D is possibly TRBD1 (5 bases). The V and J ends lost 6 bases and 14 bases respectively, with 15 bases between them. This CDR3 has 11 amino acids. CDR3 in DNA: TGTGCCAGCAGCCCCAGGGCGATTCTGTATTTT. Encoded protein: CASSPRAILYF.

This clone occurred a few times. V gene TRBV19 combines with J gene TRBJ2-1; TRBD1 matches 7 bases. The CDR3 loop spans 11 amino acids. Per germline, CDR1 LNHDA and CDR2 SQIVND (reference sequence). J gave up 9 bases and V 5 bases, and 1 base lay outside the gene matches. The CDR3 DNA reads TGTGCCAGTAGTGACAGGGTTGAGCAGTTCTTC. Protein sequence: CASSDRVEQFF.

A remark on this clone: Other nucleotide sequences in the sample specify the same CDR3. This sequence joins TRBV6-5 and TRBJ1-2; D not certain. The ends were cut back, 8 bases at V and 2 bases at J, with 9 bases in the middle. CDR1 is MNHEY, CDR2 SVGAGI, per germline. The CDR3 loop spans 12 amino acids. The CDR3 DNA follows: TGTGCCAGCGTCGGAGGGAACTATGGCTACACCTTC. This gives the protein CASVGGNYGYTF.

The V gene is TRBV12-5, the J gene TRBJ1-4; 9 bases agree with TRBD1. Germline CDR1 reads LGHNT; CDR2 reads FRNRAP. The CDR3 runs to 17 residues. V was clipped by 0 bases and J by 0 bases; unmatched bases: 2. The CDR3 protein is CASGLVRTGATNEKLFF. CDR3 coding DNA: TGTGCTAGTGGTTTGGTAAGGACAGGGGCAACTAATGAAAAACTGTTTTTT.

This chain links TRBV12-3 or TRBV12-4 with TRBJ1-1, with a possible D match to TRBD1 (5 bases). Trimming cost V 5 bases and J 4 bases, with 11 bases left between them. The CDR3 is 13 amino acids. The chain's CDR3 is CASSIEQGTEAFF. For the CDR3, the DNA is TGTGCCAGCAGTATCGAGCAGGGCACTGAAGCTTTCTTT.

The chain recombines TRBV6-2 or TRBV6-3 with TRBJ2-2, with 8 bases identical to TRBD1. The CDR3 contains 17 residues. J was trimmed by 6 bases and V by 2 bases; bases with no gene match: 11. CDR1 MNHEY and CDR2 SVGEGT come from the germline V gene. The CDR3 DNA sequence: TGTGCCAGCAGTTACCCTTCCAGGACAGGGTGGGCCGGGGAGCTGTTTTTT. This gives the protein CASSYPSRTGWAGELFF.

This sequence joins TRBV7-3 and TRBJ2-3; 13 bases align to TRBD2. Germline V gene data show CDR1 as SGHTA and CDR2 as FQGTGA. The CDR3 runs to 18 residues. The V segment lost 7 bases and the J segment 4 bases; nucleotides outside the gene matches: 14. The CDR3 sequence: CASTKLAGGPFRADTQYF. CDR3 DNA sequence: TGTGCCAGCACCAAACTAGCGGGGGGGCCGTTTAGAGCAGATACGCAGTATTTT.

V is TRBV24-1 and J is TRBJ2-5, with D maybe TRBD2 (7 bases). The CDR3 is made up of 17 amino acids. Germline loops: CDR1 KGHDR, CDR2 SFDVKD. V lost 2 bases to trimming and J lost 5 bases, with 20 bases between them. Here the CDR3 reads CATSDWGGRNPSETQYF. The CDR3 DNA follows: TGTGCCACCAGTGATTGGGGGGGGCGGAACCCGAGCGAGACCCAGTACTTC.

CDR3 protein: CATRQGRGETQYF. CDR3 nucleotide sequence: TGTGCCACCAGACAGGGGCGAGGGGAGACCCAGTACTTC. This sequence joins TRBV24-1 and TRBJ2-5; 7 bases map to TRBD1. The CDR3 contains 13 residues. The ends lost 7 bases at V and 5 bases at J; junction bases unmatched: 6. Looked up from germline, CDR1 is KGHDR and CDR2 is SFDVKD.

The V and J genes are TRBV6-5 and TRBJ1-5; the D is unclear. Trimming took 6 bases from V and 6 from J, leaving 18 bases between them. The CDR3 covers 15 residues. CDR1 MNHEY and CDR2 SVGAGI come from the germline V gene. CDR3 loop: CASRRVSTLGQPQHF. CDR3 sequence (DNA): TGTGCCAGCAGGAGGGTCTCGACGTTAGGTCAGCCCCAGCATTTT.

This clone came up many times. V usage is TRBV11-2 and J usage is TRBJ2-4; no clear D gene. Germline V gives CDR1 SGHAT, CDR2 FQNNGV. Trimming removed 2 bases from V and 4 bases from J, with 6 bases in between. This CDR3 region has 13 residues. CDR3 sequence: CASSLSGKNIQYF. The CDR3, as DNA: TGTGCCAGCAGCTTATCCGGGAAAAACATTCAGTACTTC. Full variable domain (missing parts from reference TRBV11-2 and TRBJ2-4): EAGVAQSPRYKIIEKRQSVAFWCNPISGHATLYWYQQILGQGPKLLIQFQNNGVVDDSQLPKDRFSAERLKGVDSTLKIQPAKLEDSAVYLCASSLSGKNIQYFGAGTRLSVL.

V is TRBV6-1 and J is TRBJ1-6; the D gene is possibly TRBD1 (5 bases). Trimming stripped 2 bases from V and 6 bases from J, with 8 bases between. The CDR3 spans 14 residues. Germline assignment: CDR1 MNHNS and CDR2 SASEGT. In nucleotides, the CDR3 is TGTGCCAGCAGTGAACAGGGATCTAATTCACCCCTCCACTTT. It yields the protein CASSEQGSNSPLHF.

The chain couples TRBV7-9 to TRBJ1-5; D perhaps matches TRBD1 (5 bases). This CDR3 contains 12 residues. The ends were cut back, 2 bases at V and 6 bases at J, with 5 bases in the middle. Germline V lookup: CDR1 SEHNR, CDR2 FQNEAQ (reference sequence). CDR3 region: CASSLQGQPQHF. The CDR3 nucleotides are TGTGCCAGCAGCTTACAGGGTCAGCCCCAGCATTTT.

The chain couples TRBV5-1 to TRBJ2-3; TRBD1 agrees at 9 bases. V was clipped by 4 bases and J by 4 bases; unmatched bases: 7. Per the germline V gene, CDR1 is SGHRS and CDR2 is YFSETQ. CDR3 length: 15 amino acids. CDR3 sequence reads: CASSPGTGLADTQYF. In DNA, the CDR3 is TGCGCCAGCAGCCCGGGGACAGGGTTGGCAGATACGCAGTATTTT. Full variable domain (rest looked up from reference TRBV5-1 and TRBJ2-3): KAGVTQTPRYLIKTRGQQVTLSCSPISGHRSVSWYQQTPGQGLQFLFEYFSETQRNKGNFPGRFSGRQFSNSRSEMNVSTLELGDSALYLCASSPGTGLADTQYFGPGTRLTVL.

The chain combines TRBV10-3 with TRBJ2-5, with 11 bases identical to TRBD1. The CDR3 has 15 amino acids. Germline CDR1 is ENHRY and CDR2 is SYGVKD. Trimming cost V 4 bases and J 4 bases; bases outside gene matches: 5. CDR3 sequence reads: CAISGDRGLGETQYF. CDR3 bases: TGTGCCATCAGTGGGGACAGGGGGTTAGGAGAGACCCAGTACTTC.

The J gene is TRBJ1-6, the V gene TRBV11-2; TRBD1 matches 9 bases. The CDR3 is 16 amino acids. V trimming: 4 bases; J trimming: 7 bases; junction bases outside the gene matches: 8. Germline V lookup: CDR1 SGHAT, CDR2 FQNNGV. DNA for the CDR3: TGTGCCAGCAGCTCCTCGGACAGGGGTGGGAATTCACCCCTCCACTTT. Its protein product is CASSSSDRGGNSPLHF.

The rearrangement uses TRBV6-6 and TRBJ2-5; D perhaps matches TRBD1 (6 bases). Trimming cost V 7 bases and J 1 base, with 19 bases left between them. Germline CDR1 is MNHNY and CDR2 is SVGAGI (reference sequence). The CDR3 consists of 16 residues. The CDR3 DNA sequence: TGTGCCAGCAAGGGGGAGCTGGCACCTATCCAAGAGACCCAGTACTTC. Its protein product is CASKGELAPIQETQYF.

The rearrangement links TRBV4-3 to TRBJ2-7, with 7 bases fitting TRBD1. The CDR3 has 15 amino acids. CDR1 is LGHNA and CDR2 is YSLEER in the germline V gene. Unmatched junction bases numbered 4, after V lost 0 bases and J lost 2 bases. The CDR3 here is CASSQDPGTAYEQYF. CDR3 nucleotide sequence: TGCGCCAGCAGCCAAGATCCGGGGACAGCCTACGAGCAGTACTTC.